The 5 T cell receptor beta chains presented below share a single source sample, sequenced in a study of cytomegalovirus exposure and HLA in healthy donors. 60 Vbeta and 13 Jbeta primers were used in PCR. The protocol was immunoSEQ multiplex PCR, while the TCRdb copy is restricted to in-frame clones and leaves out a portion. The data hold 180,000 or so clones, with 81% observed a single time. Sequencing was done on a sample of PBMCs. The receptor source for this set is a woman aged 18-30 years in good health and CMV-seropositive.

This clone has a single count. The CDR3 region has the DNA TGTGCCAGCAGTGAAGCGGGGGGGTACAATGAGCAGTTCTTC. Its protein product is CASSEAGGYNEQFF. The chain joins TRBV2 to TRBJ2-1; 7 nucleotides match TRBD2. Germline V lookup: CDR1 SNHLY, CDR2 FYNNEI. V was clipped by 0 bases and J by 4 bases; unmatched bases: 0. The CDR3 covers 14 residues.

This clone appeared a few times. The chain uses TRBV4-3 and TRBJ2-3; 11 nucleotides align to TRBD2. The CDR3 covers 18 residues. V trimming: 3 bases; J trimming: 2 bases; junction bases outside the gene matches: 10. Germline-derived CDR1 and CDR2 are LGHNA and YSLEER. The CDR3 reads CASSQLVLAGGPTDTQYF. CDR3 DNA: TGCGCCAGCAGCCAGCTCGTCCTAGCGGGGGGCCCCACAGATACGCAGTATTTT.

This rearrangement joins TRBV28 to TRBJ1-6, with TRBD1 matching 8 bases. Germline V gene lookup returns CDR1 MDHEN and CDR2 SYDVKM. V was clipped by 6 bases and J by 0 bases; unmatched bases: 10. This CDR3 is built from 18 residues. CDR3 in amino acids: CASSIRQGMSSYNSPLHF. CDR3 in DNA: TGTGCCAGCAGCATCCGACAGGGGATGAGCTCCTATAATTCACCCCTCCACTTT. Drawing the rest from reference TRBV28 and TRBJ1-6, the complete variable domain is DVKVTQSSRYLVKRTGEKVFLECVQDMDHENMFWYRQDPGLGLRLIYFSYDVKMKEKGDIPEGYSVSREKKERFSLILESASTNQTSMYLCASSIRQGMSSYNSPLHFGNGTRLTVT.

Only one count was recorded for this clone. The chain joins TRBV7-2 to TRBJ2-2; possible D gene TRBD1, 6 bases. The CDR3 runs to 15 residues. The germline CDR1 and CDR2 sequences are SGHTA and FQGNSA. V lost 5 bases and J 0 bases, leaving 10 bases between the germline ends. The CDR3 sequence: CASSTGQSNTGELFF. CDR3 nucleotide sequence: TGTGCCAGCAGCACCGGACAGTCGAACACCGGGGAGCTGTTTTTT.

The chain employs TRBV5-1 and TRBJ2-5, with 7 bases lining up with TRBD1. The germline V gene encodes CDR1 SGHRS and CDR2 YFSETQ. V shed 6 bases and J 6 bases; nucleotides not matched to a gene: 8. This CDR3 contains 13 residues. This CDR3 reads CASIPGGGKTQYF. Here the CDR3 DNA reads TGCGCCAGCATCCCAGGGGGTGGGAAGACCCAGTACTTC.